This T cell receptor beta chain emerged from a study of graft-versus-host responses after intestinal transplantation. On the study more broadly: Recipients were given multivisceral, liver-intestinal, or isolated intestinal transplants.

Details on this clone: Its specificity is unknown.

Trimming left V 2 bases short and J 3 bases short, with 8 bases between. In germline, CDR1 is MNHNS, CDR2 SASEGT. The CDR3 is 14 residues long. Study findings and constraints: Early declines in HvG clones that occurred post-transplant were associated with peak circulating GvH clone levels. Recipient marrow contained GvH clones, some of which appeared first in ileum or blood.

TCRdb's table, derived via immunoSEQ multiplex PCR, lists solely in-frame clones and lacks some. The data contain 43,000 or so clones, approximately 94% of them singletons. The sequencing used PBMCs, collected 335 days after intestinal transplant. This clonotype originated in a human patient who received an intestinal transplant, so some T cells may come from the graft donor. This chain uses TRBV6-1 with TRBJ1-3; D uncertain. The CDR3 protein is CASSELASGNTIYF. The CDR3 nucleotides read TGTGCCAGCAGTGAACTTGCAAGTGGAAACACCATATATTTT.